Listed here are 11 T cell receptor beta chains from one sample, sequenced in a study of control samples from healthy donors and cancer patients. The table came from immunoSEQ multiplex PCR; TCRdb's copy has only in-frame clones and leaves some out. The sample contains about 170,000 clones, around 90% of which appear only once. Sequenced: blood. All receptors derive from a woman between 25 and 40 years old in good health.

The gene calls are TRBV27 and TRBJ1-1; the match to TRBD1 covers 7 bases. CDR1 is MNHEY and CDR2 is SMNVEV in the germline V gene (reference sequence). There are 12 residues in the CDR3. The V segment lost 9 bases and the J segment 5 bases; nucleotides outside the gene matches: 6. Here the CDR3 DNA reads TGTGCCAGTAGACAGGGAGGTACTGAAGCTTTCTTT. Translation gives CASRQGGTEAFF.

The rearrangement uses TRBV6-2 or TRBV6-3 and TRBJ2-5; D unresolved. Trimming stripped 8 bases from V and 5 bases from J, with 12 bases between. There are 12 residues in the CDR3. Germline CDR1 MNHEY, CDR2 SVGEGT. CDR3 residues: CASGLIGETQYF. The CDR3 coding sequence is TGTGCCAGCGGCCTAATTGGCGAGACCCAGTACTTC.

In nucleotides, the CDR3 is TGTGCCACCAGTGACCCCGGACGCCTCGAGCAGTACTTC. It encodes CATSDPGRLEQYF. V is TRBV24-1 and J is TRBJ2-7, with unresolved D. Trimming took off 4 bases at V and 6 bases at J, with 12 bases between the two ends. The CDR3 loop spans 13 amino acids. The germline CDR1 and CDR2 sequences are KGHDR and SFDVKD.

The chain joins TRBV5-6 to TRBJ2-7; the match to TRBD1 covers 9 bases. The CDR3 extends over 16 amino acids. The J segment lost 1 base and the V segment lost 0 bases, leaving 5 bases of the junction unmatched. Germline loops: CDR1 SGHDT, CDR2 YYEEEE. CDR3 sequence (DNA): TGTGCCAGCAGCTTGGGACAGGGGGGTTTATCCTACGAGCAGTACGTC. As protein: CASSLGQGGLSYEQYV.

This clone has a single count. The chain joins TRBV5-8 to TRBJ2-5; unclear D gene. This CDR3 spans 18 amino acids. The germline V and J ends were trimmed by 2 bases and 3 bases, with 23 bases remaining between them. Germline assignment: CDR1 SGHTS and CDR2 YDEGEE. The CDR3 loop is CASSFGLGRVTQEETQYF. DNA for the CDR3: TGTGCCAGCAGCTTTGGGTTGGGCCGGGTCACGCAGGAAGAGACCCAGTACTTC.

The V and J genes are TRBV7-6 and TRBJ1-5; possible D gene TRBD1, 5 bases. The CDR3 consists of 16 residues. The germline V gene encodes CDR1 SGHVS and CDR2 FNYEAQ. V was shortened by 1 base and J by 7 bases, with 17 bases between the two germline ends. The DNA of the CDR3 is TGTGCCAGCAGCTTAGGGGGGATTAGAGTCCCCCAGCCCCAGCATTTT. Its translation: CASSLGGIRVPQPQHF.

The chain carries TRBV20-1 and TRBJ2-5; 8 bases are a match to TRBD1. CDR3 length: 15 residues. With 3 bases clipped from V and 7 bases from J, the junction kept 13 bases outside the gene matches. Germline CDR1 reads DFQATT; CDR2 reads SNEGSKA (reference sequence). The CDR3 DNA is TGCAGTGCTAGTACAGGGGGTGCCTTTATCGGGACCCAGTACTTC. It encodes CSASTGGAFIGTQYF.

This clone came up once. This sequence joins TRBV28 and TRBJ2-7, with TRBD1 matching over 9 bases. This CDR3 has 13 residues. J was trimmed by 3 bases and V by 8 bases; bases with no gene match: 5. Germline V gives CDR1 MDHEN, CDR2 SYDVKM. The DNA of the CDR3 is TGTGCCAGCCGGGGGACAGGGATCTACGAGCAGTACTTC. As protein: CASRGTGIYEQYF.

The chain is built from TRBV11-3 and TRBJ2-2; D possibly corresponds to TRBD1 (6 bases). V was pared by 0 bases and J by 6 bases, with 14 bases between. Germline lookup yields CDR1 SGHNT and CDR2 YENEEA. The CDR3 runs to 16 residues. CDR3 sequence (DNA): TGTGCCAGCAGCTTAGAGGAAGGGGGTGACGCCGGGGAGCTGTTTTTT. Translation: CASSLEEGGDAGELFF.

This clone was seen a handful of times. The J gene is TRBJ2-2, the V gene TRBV3-1 (or the pseudogene TRBV3-2), with D tentatively TRBD1 or TRBD2 (5 bases each). The V and J ends lost 4 bases and 1 base respectively, with 13 bases between them. Looked up from germline, CDR1 is LGHDT and CDR2 is YNNKEL (reference sequence). This CDR3 is built from 16 residues. CDR3 residues: CASSPGASRNTGELFF. CDR3 sequence (DNA): TGTGCCAGCAGCCCCGGGGCTAGCAGGAACACCGGGGAGCTGTTTTTT.

The chain uses TRBV7-8 and TRBJ2-3; possibly TRBD1 for D (5 bases). The ends were cut back, 6 bases at V and 5 bases at J, with 12 bases in the middle. Germline CDR1 is SGHVS and CDR2 is FQNEAQ. CDR3 length equals 13 residues. CDR3 loop: CASSLREVDTQYF. CDR3 nucleotide sequence: TGTGCCAGCAGTCTCAGGGAAGTAGATACGCAGTATTTT.